The rows below give T cell receptor beta chains drawn from one sample of a study of T-cell reconstitution after alpha-beta-depleted transplantation in children. In TCRdb, the PCR reads were re-called with MiXCR into one record per CDR3 protein. The repertoire holds roughly 100,000 distinct CDR3 sequences, with roughly 8% as singletons. The sample consisted of PBMCs from the stem cell graft donor, taken from the stem cell graft. The receptors shown here come from a human donor who donated a stem cell graft to a child with congenital amegakaryocytic thrombocytopenia. Each CDR3 is given with its conserved first and last residue. Each record gives: D gene, J gene, clone size, V gene, CDR3 protein, CDR3 DNA. A D gene is named only where the DNA matches it firmly. Not every row has a clone size; where given, it reads once, few, many or a size class.

d_gene: .
j_gene: TRBJ2-1
abundance: many
v_gene: TRBV5-1
CDR3aa: CASSELGLDTNNEQFF
CDR3nt: TGCGCCAGCAGCGAATTAGGTCTAGACACAAACAATGAGCAGTTCTTC

d_gene: TRBD2
j_gene: TRBJ2-2
abundance: .
v_gene: TRBV5-1
CDR3aa: CASSLESGRNTGELFF
CDR3nt: TGCGCCAGCAGCCTCGAAAGCGGGAGGAACACCGGGGAGCTGTTTTTT

d_gene: TRBD1
j_gene: TRBJ1-5
abundance: many
v_gene: TRBV20-1
CDR3aa: CSARSRGGGGQPQHF
CDR3nt: TGCAGTGCTAGAAGCCGAGGGGGCGGCGGTCAGCCCCAGCATTTT

d_gene: .
j_gene: TRBJ1-3
abundance: many
v_gene: TRBV15
CDR3aa: CATSRDRDLSGNTIYF
CDR3nt: TGTGCCACCAGCAGAGACAGGGACCTATCTGGAAACACCATATATTTT

d_gene: TRBD1
j_gene: TRBJ1-5
abundance: many
v_gene: TRBV12-3/TRBV12-4
CDR3aa: CASRKQGQGPQHF
CDR3nt: TGTGCCAGCCGTAAACAGGGGCAGGGGCCCCAGCATTTT

d_gene: .
j_gene: TRBJ2-1
abundance: many
v_gene: TRBV7-2
CDR3aa: CASSYSAYNEQFF
CDR3nt: TGTGCCAGCAGCTACTCTGCCTACAATGAGCAGTTCTTC

d_gene: TRBD2
j_gene: TRBJ2-1
abundance: many
v_gene: TRBV4-1
CDR3aa: CASSQGPSGVLNEQFF
CDR3nt: TGCGCCAGCAGCCAAGGTCCTAGCGGAGTCCTCAATGAGCAGTTCTTC

d_gene: .
j_gene: TRBJ2-5
abundance: many
v_gene: TRBV20-1
CDR3aa: CSAVNAADQKETQYF
CDR3nt: TGCAGTGCTGTGAACGCAGCGGACCAAAAGGAGACCCAGTACTTC

d_gene: .
j_gene: TRBJ1-6
abundance: many
v_gene: TRBV7-2
CDR3aa: CASSLGDVLSLGSPLHF
CDR3nt: TGTGCCAGCAGCTTGGGGGACGTCCTCAGCCTGGGGTCACCCCTCCACTTT

d_gene: TRBD1
j_gene: TRBJ2-2
abundance: many
v_gene: TRBV20-1
CDR3aa: CSASPGQGTGELFF
CDR3nt: TGCAGTGCTAGTCCGGGACAGGGAACCGGGGAGCTGTTTTTT

d_gene: TRBD2
j_gene: TRBJ2-7
abundance: few
v_gene: TRBV30
CDR3aa: CAWNRPSGGSEQYF
CDR3nt: TGTGCCTGGAACCGTCCTAGCGGGGGAAGCGAGCAGTACTTC

d_gene: .
j_gene: TRBJ1-2
abundance: few
v_gene: TRBV6-1
CDR3aa: CASKKEGSYGYTF
CDR3nt: TGTGCCAGCAAAAAGGAGGGGAGCTATGGCTACACCTTC

d_gene: .
j_gene: TRBJ2-7
abundance: few
v_gene: TRBV5-1
CDR3aa: CASSLASAPFYEQYF
CDR3nt: TGCGCCAGCAGCTTGGCCAGCGCTCCTTTTTACGAGCAGTACTTC

d_gene: .
j_gene: TRBJ2-2
abundance: many
v_gene: TRBV29-1
CDR3aa: CSVETGANTGELFF
CDR3nt: TGCAGCGTTGAGACAGGCGCGAACACCGGGGAGCTGTTTTTT

d_gene: .
j_gene: TRBJ2-7
abundance: many
v_gene: TRBV19
CDR3aa: CASSPQGFGYEQYF
CDR3nt: TGTGCCAGTAGTCCACAGGGATTTGGCTACGAGCAGTACTTC

d_gene: TRBD2
j_gene: TRBJ2-3
abundance: many
v_gene: TRBV6-5
CDR3aa: CASRHTSGGPNQYF
CDR3nt: TGTGCCAGCAGGCATACTAGCGGGGGGCCCAACCAGTATTTT

d_gene: .
j_gene: TRBJ2-1
abundance: .
v_gene: TRBV18
CDR3aa: CASSRGLEDNEQFF
CDR3nt: TGTGCCAGCTCACGGGGACTGGAAGACAATGAGCAGTTCTTC

d_gene: .
j_gene: TRBJ2-7
abundance: many
v_gene: TRBV3-1
CDR3aa: CASSPLGGDPYEQYF
CDR3nt: TGTGCCAGCAGCCCGCTCGGGGGAGACCCCTACGAGCAGTACTTC

d_gene: .
j_gene: TRBJ1-2
abundance: many
v_gene: TRBV28
CDR3aa: CASSVPRDGYTF
CDR3nt: TGTGCCAGCAGTGTTCCCAGGGACGGCTACACCTTC

d_gene: .
j_gene: TRBJ1-2
abundance: .
v_gene: TRBV3-1
CDR3aa: CASSQLDGYTF
CDR3nt: TGTGCCAGCAGCCAACTCGATGGCTACACCTTC

d_gene: .
j_gene: TRBJ2-3
abundance: many
v_gene: TRBV5-1
CDR3aa: CASGSSRRRTDTQYF
CDR3nt: TGCGCCAGCGGCTCATCAAGGAGACGCACAGATACGCAGTATTTT

d_gene: TRBD2
j_gene: TRBJ2-1
abundance: few
v_gene: TRBV20-1
CDR3aa: CSAPSGGYNEQFF
CDR3nt: TGCAGTGCCCCTAGCGGGGGTTACAATGAGCAGTTCTTC

d_gene: .
j_gene: TRBJ1-2
abundance: many
v_gene: TRBV7-2
CDR3aa: CASRQPGSPANYGYTF
CDR3nt: TGTGCCAGCCGTCAACCAGGGTCCCCAGCTAACTATGGCTACACCTTC

d_gene: .
j_gene: TRBJ2-2
abundance: many
v_gene: TRBV5-1
CDR3aa: CASSRAGTLNTGELFF
CDR3nt: TGCGCCAGCAGCCGGGCCGGGACTCTAAACACCGGGGAGCTGTTTTTT

d_gene: .
j_gene: TRBJ2-1
abundance: many
v_gene: TRBV28
CDR3aa: CASSPRTRDSSYNEQFF
CDR3nt: TGTGCCAGCAGCCCCCGGACGCGGGACAGCTCCTACAATGAGCAGTTCTTC

d_gene: .
j_gene: TRBJ1-2
abundance: many
v_gene: TRBV15
CDR3aa: CATSTRRDPRGYGYTF
CDR3nt: TGTGCCACCAGCACCCGCCGGGACCCGCGTGGCTATGGCTACACCTTC

d_gene: .
j_gene: TRBJ2-5
abundance: many
v_gene: TRBV3-1
CDR3aa: CASSQDRQETQYF
CDR3nt: TGTGCCAGCAGCCAAGATCGACAAGAGACCCAGTACTTC

d_gene: TRBD2
j_gene: TRBJ2-5
abundance: many
v_gene: TRBV10-3
CDR3aa: CAISDPGTSGTQETQYF
CDR3nt: TGTGCCATCAGTGACCCAGGGACTAGCGGAACTCAAGAGACCCAGTACTTC

d_gene: .
j_gene: TRBJ2-3
abundance: many
v_gene: TRBV24-1
CDR3aa: CATSEGDVADTQYF
CDR3nt: TGTGCCACCAGTGAGGGTGACGTGGCAGATACGCAGTATTTT

d_gene: .
j_gene: TRBJ2-1
abundance: few
v_gene: TRBV25-1
CDR3aa: CASSALNEQFF
CDR3nt: TGTGCCAGCAGTGCTCTTAATGAGCAGTTCTTC

d_gene: .
j_gene: TRBJ2-1
abundance: many
v_gene: TRBV7-2
CDR3aa: CASSLAYSTGFDNEQFF
CDR3nt: TGTGCCAGCAGCTTAGCGTACTCAACAGGGTTCGACAATGAGCAGTTCTTC

d_gene: .
j_gene: TRBJ1-1
abundance: many
v_gene: TRBV5-1
CDR3aa: CASSGEMNTEAFF
CDR3nt: TGCGCCAGCAGCGGAGAGATGAACACTGAAGCTTTCTTT

d_gene: TRBD1
j_gene: TRBJ1-2
abundance: many
v_gene: TRBV7-2
CDR3aa: CASSSDRGWKGYTF
CDR3nt: TGTGCCAGCAGCTCGGACAGGGGGTGGAAAGGCTACACCTTC

d_gene: .
j_gene: TRBJ2-5
abundance: many
v_gene: TRBV11-2
CDR3aa: CASSLEVSSGETQYF
CDR3nt: TGTGCCAGCAGCTTAGAGGTTTCGAGCGGGGAGACCCAGTACTTC

d_gene: TRBD2
j_gene: TRBJ2-3
abundance: many
v_gene: TRBV13
CDR3aa: CASGLAGGTDTQYF
CDR3nt: TGTGCCAGCGGACTAGCGGGCGGGACAGATACGCAGTATTTT

d_gene: TRBD1
j_gene: TRBJ1-1
abundance: many
v_gene: TRBV7-9
CDR3aa: CASSPRTGKYTEAFF
CDR3nt: TGTGCCAGCAGCCCCCGGACAGGGAAGTACACTGAAGCTTTCTTT

d_gene: TRBD1
j_gene: TRBJ2-1
abundance: many
v_gene: TRBV5-1
CDR3aa: CASSSGDRGYGEQFF
CDR3nt: TGCGCCAGCAGCTCAGGGGACAGGGGTTATGGAGAGCAGTTCTTC

d_gene: .
j_gene: TRBJ2-3
abundance: many
v_gene: TRBV6-5
CDR3aa: CASSTRTATDTQYF
CDR3nt: TGTGCCAGCAGTACTCGGACAGCCACAGATACGCAGTATTTT

d_gene: .
j_gene: TRBJ1-5
abundance: many
v_gene: TRBV5-1
CDR3aa: CASSLEPGNQPQHF
CDR3nt: TGCGCCAGCAGCTTGGAACCAGGTAACCAGCCCCAGCATTTT

d_gene: TRBD2
j_gene: TRBJ2-1
abundance: many
v_gene: TRBV7-2
CDR3aa: CASSASGRAFDEQFF
CDR3nt: TGTGCCAGCAGCGCTAGCGGGAGGGCCTTCGATGAGCAGTTCTTC

d_gene: TRBD2
j_gene: TRBJ2-1
abundance: few
v_gene: TRBV3-1
CDR3aa: CASRPLAGGSYNEQFF
CDR3nt: TGTGCCAGCAGACCTCTAGCGGGAGGATCCTACAATGAGCAGTTCTTC

d_gene: TRBD1
j_gene: TRBJ2-4
abundance: many
v_gene: TRBV18
CDR3aa: CASSPSGTGGSGNIQYF
CDR3nt: TGTGCCAGCTCACCATCCGGGACAGGGGGATCAGGAAACATTCAGTACTTC

d_gene: TRBD1
j_gene: TRBJ2-2
abundance: many
v_gene: TRBV12-3/TRBV12-4
CDR3aa: CASNGQGRAGELFF
CDR3nt: TGTGCCAGCAACGGACAGGGGAGGGCCGGGGAGCTGTTTTTT

d_gene: .
j_gene: TRBJ2-7
abundance: many
v_gene: TRBV11-2
CDR3aa: CASSFGQNYEQYF
CDR3nt: TGTGCCAGCAGTTTCGGACAGAACTACGAGCAGTACTTC

d_gene: TRBD1
j_gene: TRBJ1-2
abundance: many
v_gene: TRBV28
CDR3aa: CASSTGGNVYGYTF
CDR3nt: TGTGCCAGCAGTACAGGGGGGAACGTCTATGGCTACACCTTC

d_gene: .
j_gene: TRBJ2-1
abundance: many
v_gene: TRBV11-2
CDR3aa: CASSLDHSPREQFF
CDR3nt: TGTGCCAGCAGCTTAGATCACTCCCCCCGGGAGCAGTTCTTC

d_gene: TRBD2
j_gene: TRBJ2-5
abundance: many
v_gene: TRBV28
CDR3aa: CASSRPIAGEKETQYF
CDR3nt: TGTGCCAGCTCCCGTCCCATAGCGGGGGAAAAAGAGACCCAGTACTTC

d_gene: .
j_gene: TRBJ1-1
abundance: many
v_gene: TRBV11-2
CDR3aa: CASSQGLNTEAFF
CDR3nt: TGTGCCAGCAGCCAGGGATTGAACACTGAAGCTTTCTTT

d_gene: .
j_gene: TRBJ2-1
abundance: few
v_gene: TRBV9
CDR3aa: CASSGMLATEQFF
CDR3nt: TGTGCCAGCAGCGGGATGCTAGCGACGGAGCAGTTCTTC

d_gene: TRBD1
j_gene: TRBJ2-1
abundance: many
v_gene: TRBV29-1
CDR3aa: CSFWTGGAENEQFF
CDR3nt: TGCAGCTTTTGGACAGGGGGCGCTGAAAATGAGCAGTTCTTC

d_gene: .
j_gene: TRBJ2-3
abundance: many
v_gene: TRBV4-1
CDR3aa: CASSQEGREGTDTQYF
CDR3nt: TGCGCCAGCAGCCAAGAAGGACGGGAAGGGACAGATACGCAGTATTTT

d_gene: .
j_gene: TRBJ1-2
abundance: many
v_gene: TRBV7-9
CDR3aa: CASSDTENYGYTF
CDR3nt: TGTGCCAGCAGTGACACGGAGAACTATGGCTACACCTTC

d_gene: .
j_gene: TRBJ1-2
abundance: many
v_gene: TRBV29-1
CDR3aa: CSVEDVPVNNYGYTF
CDR3nt: TGCAGCGTTGAAGATGTGCCAGTGAATAACTATGGCTACACCTTC

d_gene: TRBD1
j_gene: TRBJ2-2
abundance: many
v_gene: TRBV6-1
CDR3aa: CASRRTGAGELFF
CDR3nt: TGTGCCAGCAGGAGGACAGGGGCCGGGGAGCTGTTTTTT

d_gene: TRBD2
j_gene: TRBJ2-7
abundance: many
v_gene: TRBV11-2
CDR3aa: CASSLSSGGPTYEQYF
CDR3nt: TGTGCCAGCAGCTTATCTTCGGGAGGCCCGACCTACGAGCAGTACTTC

d_gene: .
j_gene: TRBJ2-3
abundance: .
v_gene: TRBV3-1
CDR3aa: CASSPFDGGVTDAQYF
CDR3nt: TGTGCCAGCAGCCCCTTCGACGGGGGTGTTACAGATGCGCAGTATTTT

d_gene: .
j_gene: TRBJ1-1
abundance: .
v_gene: TRBV30
CDR3aa: CAWIVANTEAFF
CDR3nt: TGTGCCTGGATTGTGGCGAACACTGAAGCTTTCTTT

d_gene: .
j_gene: TRBJ1-3
abundance: many
v_gene: TRBV7-7
CDR3aa: CASSPVTGGNTIYF
CDR3nt: TGTGCCAGCAGCCCCGTAACAGGTGGAAACACCATATATTTT